These 12 T cell receptor beta chains originate from one sample sequenced in a study of blood T cell repertoires in COVID-19. The method was immunoSEQ multiplex PCR; TCRdb's version includes in-frame clones alone and lacks a portion of them. The table records 250,000 to 300,000 clones, 70% to 90% of them present only once. Material for sequencing was PBMCs or T cells enriched from blood (not recorded which). The receptors derive from a woman aged 50 to 60 who had recovered from COVID-19.

The chain carries TRBV6-1 and TRBJ1-3; 7 nucleotides align to TRBD1. This CDR3 contains 17 residues. The junction had 13 bases not matched to a gene; V was cut back by 4 bases and J by 4 bases. Germline CDR1 is MNHNS and CDR2 is SASEGT. In DNA, the CDR3 is TGTGCCAGCAGTGCGGCCCTCGAAGGGACAGCCGGAAACACCATATATTTT. It codes for CASSAALEGTAGNTIYF.

This sequence joins TRBV10-2 and TRBJ1-2; no reliable D call. CDR3 size: 14 residues. Trimming stripped 7 bases from V and 6 bases from J, with 18 bases between. CDR1 and CDR2 (germline): WSHSY, SAAADI. The CDR3: CASTLRTGFDGYTF. CDR3 nucleotide sequence: TGCGCCAGCACCTTGAGGACGGGATTTGATGGCTACACCTTC.

The chain links TRBV29-1 to TRBJ1-1, with TRBD1 matching over 7 bases. CDR3 length: 13 residues. V trimming: 4 bases; J trimming: 6 bases; junction bases outside the gene matches: 8. The V gene's germline CDR1 is SQVTM and CDR2 ANQGSEA. This CDR3 is CSVAVTGSAEAFF. In DNA form, the CDR3 reads TGCAGCGTTGCCGTGACAGGGAGCGCTGAAGCTTTCTTT. Using reference TRBV29-1 and TRBJ1-1 for the parts outside the CDR3, the full variable domain is SAVISQKPSRDICQRGTSLTIQCQVDSQVTMMFWYRQQPGQSLTLIATANQGSEATYESGFVIDKFPISRPNLTFSTLTVSNMSPEDSSIYLCSVAVTGSAEAFFGQGTRLTVV.

The chain combines TRBV7-9 with TRBJ2-7; D uncertain. This CDR3 is built from 14 residues. Germline CDR1 and CDR2: SEHNR and FQNEAQ (reference sequence). Trimming removed 1 base at V and 2 bases at J, with 9 bases between. The CDR3 nucleotides are TGTGCCAGCAGCTTAGGGCGGATCCCCTACGAGCAGTACTTC. It codes for CASSLGRIPYEQYF. Complete variable domain (other parts from reference TRBV7-9 and TRBJ2-7): DTGVSQNPRHKITKRGQNVTFRCDPISEHNRLYWYRQTLGQGPEFLTYFQNEAQLEKSRLLSDRFSAERPKGSFSTLEIQRTEQGDSAMYLCASSLGRIPYEQYFGPGTRLTVT.

A remark on this clone: Other DNA sequences of this sample code for an identical CDR3. The chain joins TRBV29-1 to TRBJ1-3; tentative D call: TRBD1 (6 bases). CDR1 and CDR2 (germline): SQVTM, ANQGSEA. With 4 bases removed from V and 2 bases from J, the gap between germline ends came to 9 bases. The CDR3 runs 13 residues. The CDR3 DNA reads TGCAGCGTTGTGGCAGGGGCTGGAAACACCATATATTTT. Translating gives CSVVAGAGNTIYF.

The V and J genes are TRBV19 and TRBJ1-1; D remains ambiguous. Trimming removed 5 bases at V and 7 bases at J, with 11 bases between. This CDR3 is built from 12 residues. Germline CDR1 LNHDA, CDR2 SQIVND (reference sequence). The CDR3 DNA sequence: TGTGCCAGTAGTCCTCGAGGCCGTGAAGCTTTCTTT. Translation: CASSPRGREAFF.

The DNA of the CDR3 is TGTGCCAGCAGCTTAGCGGGTAGCGGGAGCTACAATGAGCAGTTCTTC. Translated, it gives CASSLAGSGSYNEQFF. The chain joins TRBV7-8 to TRBJ2-1; 9 bases agree with TRBD2. V lost 0 bases and J lost 3; bases outside the gene matches: 3. CDR1 is SGHVS and CDR2 is FQNEAQ in the germline V gene. CDR3 length: 16 residues. The variable domain in full, with the rest retrieved from reference TRBV7-8 and TRBJ2-1, is GAGVSQSPRYKVAKRGQDVALRCDPISGHVSLFWYQQALGQGPEFLTYFQNEAQLDKSGLPSDRFFAERPEGSVSTLKIQRTQQEDSAVYLCASSLAGSGSYNEQFFGPGTRLTVL.

The V gene is TRBV5-1, the J gene TRBJ1-3; no definite D call. The ends were cut back, 4 bases at V and 1 base at J, with 12 bases in the middle. CDR1 SGHRS and CDR2 YFSETQ come from the germline V gene. The CDR3 has 15 residues. CDR3 in amino acids: CASSLGERSGNTIYF. The DNA for the CDR3 is TGCGCCAGCAGCCTTGGTGAGAGATCTGGAAACACCATATATTTT.

The chain combines TRBV2 with TRBJ2-2; weak D call: TRBD2 (5 bases). Trimming stripped 0 bases from V and 7 bases from J, with 9 bases between. CDR3 size: 14 residues. The germline gives CDR1 SNHLY, CDR2 FYNNEI. The CDR3 coding sequence is TGTGCCAGCAGTGAAGCGCTTCGGGACGGGGAGCTGTTTTTT. Translated: CASSEALRDGELFF.

The J gene is TRBJ2-2, the V gene TRBV28; the match to TRBD1 covers 8 bases. Germline V gene sequence: CDR1 MDHEN, CDR2 SYDVKM. V was clipped by 6 bases and J by 6 bases; unmatched bases: 6. CDR3 length: 14 amino acids. In DNA, the CDR3 is TGTGCCAGCAGGAGGACAGGGCGATCCGGGGAGCTGTTTTTT. Amino acids: CASRRTGRSGELFF.

The chain combines TRBV6-5 with TRBJ1-3, with D possibly TRBD1 on 5 matching bases. Trimming cost V 2 bases and J 2 bases, with 10 bases left between them. Germline-derived CDR1 and CDR2 are MNHEY and SVGAGI. The CDR3 runs 15 residues. The DNA for the CDR3 is TGTGCCAGCAGTTACGAGGGACTGACTGGAAACACCATATATTTT. It specifies CASSYEGLTGNTIYF.

This clone was picked up one time. CDR3 sequence (DNA): TGTGCCAGCAAAGAGACCGCGGGCTTTAGCAATCAGCCCCAGCATTTT. Protein: CASKETAGFSNQPQHF. The V gene is TRBV28, the J gene TRBJ1-5; no definite D call. CDR3 length: 16 residues. Germline CDR1 is MDHEN and CDR2 is SYDVKM. Trimming took off 7 bases at V and 0 bases at J, with 16 bases between the two ends.